This T cell receptor beta chain derives from a study of cytomegalovirus exposure and HLA in healthy donors. The PCR made use of 60 Vbeta and 13 Jbeta primers. This table comes from immunoSEQ multiplex PCR, and its TCRdb copy is limited to in-frame clones, with some not included. The table includes around 130,000 clones, more than 8% detected once. Germline V lookup: CDR1 MGHRA, CDR2 YSYEKL. The CDR3 spans 18 residues. V shed 3 bases, J shed 2 bases, and the junction held 9 bases outside the gene matches. Sequences were obtained from PBMCs. The V and J genes are TRBV4-1 and TRBJ2-1; 11 nucleotides align to TRBD2. The clonotype originates from a man between 35 and 55 years old in good health and CMV-seronegative. The CDR3 here is CASSHRPLAGGTYNEQFF. The CDR3, as DNA: TGCGCCAGCAGCCATCGACCTCTAGCGGGGGGAACCTACAATGAGCAGTTCTTC.